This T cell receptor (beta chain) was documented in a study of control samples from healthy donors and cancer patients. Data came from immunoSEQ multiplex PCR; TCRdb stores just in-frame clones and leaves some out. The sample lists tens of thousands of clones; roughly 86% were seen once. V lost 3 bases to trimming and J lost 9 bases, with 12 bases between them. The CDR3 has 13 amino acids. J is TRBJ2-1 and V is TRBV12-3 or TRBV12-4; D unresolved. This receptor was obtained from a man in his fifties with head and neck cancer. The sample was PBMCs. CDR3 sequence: CASSFSPRTEQFF. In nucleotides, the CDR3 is TGTGCCAGCAGTTTTAGTCCGAGGACTGAGCAGTTCTTC.